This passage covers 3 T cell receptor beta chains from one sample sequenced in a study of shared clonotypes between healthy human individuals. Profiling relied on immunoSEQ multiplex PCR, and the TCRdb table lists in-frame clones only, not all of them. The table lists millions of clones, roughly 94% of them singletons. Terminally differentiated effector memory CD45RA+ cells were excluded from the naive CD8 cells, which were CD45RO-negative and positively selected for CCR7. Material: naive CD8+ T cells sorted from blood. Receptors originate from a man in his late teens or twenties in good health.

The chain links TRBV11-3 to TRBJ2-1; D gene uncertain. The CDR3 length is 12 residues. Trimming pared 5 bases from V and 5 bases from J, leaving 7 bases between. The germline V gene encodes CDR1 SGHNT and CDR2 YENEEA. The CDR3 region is CASSGVNNEQFF. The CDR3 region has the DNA TGTGCCAGCAGCGGGGTTAACAATGAGCAGTTCTTC.

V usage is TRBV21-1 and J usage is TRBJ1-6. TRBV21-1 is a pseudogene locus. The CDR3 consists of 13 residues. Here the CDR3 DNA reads TGTGCCAGCAGGATTGACGATAATTCACCCCTCCACTTT. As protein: CASRIDDNSPLHF.

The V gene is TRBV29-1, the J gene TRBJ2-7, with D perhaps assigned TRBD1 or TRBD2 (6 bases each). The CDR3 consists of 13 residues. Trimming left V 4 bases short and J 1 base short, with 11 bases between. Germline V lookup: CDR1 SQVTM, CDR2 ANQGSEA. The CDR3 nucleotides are TGCAGCGTTGTAGGGGGGTTTTCCTACGAGCAGTACTTC. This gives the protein CSVVGGFSYEQYF.